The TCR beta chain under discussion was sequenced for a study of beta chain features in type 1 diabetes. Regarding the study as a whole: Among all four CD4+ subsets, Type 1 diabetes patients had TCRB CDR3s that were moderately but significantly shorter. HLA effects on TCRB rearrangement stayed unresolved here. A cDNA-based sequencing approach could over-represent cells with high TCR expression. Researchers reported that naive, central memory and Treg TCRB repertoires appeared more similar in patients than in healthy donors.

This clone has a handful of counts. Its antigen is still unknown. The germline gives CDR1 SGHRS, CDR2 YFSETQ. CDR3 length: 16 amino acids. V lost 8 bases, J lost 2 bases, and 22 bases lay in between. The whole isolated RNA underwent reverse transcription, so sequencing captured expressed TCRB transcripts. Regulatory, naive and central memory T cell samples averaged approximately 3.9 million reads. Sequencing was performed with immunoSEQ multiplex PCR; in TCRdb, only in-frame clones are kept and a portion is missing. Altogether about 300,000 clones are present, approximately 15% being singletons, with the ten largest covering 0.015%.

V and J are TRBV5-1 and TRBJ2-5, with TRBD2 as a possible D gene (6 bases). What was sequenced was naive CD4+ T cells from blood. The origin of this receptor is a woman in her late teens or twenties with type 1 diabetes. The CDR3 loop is CASRTVSGGSQETQYF. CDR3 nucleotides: TGCGCCAGTCGTACGGTTTCAGGAGGGAGTCAAGAGACCCAGTACTTC.